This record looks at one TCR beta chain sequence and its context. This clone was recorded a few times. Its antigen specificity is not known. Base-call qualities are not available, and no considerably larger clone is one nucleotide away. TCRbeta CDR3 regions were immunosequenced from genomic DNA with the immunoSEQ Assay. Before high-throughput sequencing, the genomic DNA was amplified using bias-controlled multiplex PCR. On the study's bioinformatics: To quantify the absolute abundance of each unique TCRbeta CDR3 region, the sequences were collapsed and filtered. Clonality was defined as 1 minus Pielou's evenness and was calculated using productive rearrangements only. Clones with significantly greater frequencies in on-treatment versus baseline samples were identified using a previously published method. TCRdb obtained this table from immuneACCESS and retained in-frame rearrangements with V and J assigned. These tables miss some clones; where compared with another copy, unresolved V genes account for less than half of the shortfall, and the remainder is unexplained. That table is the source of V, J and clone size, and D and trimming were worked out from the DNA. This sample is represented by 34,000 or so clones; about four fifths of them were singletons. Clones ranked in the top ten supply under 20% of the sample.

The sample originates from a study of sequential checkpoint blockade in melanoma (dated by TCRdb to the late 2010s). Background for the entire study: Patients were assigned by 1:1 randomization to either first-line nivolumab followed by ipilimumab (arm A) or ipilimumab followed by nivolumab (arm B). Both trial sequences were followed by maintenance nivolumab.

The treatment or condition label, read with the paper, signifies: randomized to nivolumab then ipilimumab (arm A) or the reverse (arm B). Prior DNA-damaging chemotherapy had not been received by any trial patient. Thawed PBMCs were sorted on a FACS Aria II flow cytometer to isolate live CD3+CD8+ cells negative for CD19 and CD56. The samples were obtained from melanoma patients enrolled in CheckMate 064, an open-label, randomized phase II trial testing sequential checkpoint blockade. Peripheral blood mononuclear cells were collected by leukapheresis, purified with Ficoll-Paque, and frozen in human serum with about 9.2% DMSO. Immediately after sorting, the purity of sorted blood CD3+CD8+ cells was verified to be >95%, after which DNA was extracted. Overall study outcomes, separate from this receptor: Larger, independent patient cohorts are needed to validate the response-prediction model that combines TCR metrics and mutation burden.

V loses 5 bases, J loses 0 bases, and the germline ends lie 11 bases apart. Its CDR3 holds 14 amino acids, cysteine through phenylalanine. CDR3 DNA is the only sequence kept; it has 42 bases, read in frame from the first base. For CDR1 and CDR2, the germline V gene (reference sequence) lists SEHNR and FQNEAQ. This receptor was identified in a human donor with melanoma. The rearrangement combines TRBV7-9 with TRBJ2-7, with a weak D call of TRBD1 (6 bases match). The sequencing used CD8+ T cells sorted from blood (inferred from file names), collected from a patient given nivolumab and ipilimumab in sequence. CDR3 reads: CASSPAGVSYEQYF. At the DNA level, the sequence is TGTGCCAGCAGCCCAGCAGGGGTCTCCTACGAGCAGTACTTC.